This T cell receptor beta chain was sequenced in a study of beta chain features in type 1 diabetes. Study results and caveats: Among type 1 diabetes patients, VDJ junctions had fewer insertions and more deletions. Shorter TCRB CDR3s, moderately but significantly so, marked every one of the four CD4+ subsets in Type 1 diabetes patients.

Concerning this clone: Its antigen is as yet unknown.

Expressed TCRB transcripts got sequenced, as all isolated RNA was reverse transcribed. Sequencing used immunoSEQ multiplex PCR; TCRdb keeps in-frame clones, though not all of them. The sample lists some 280,000 clones; roughly 13% were seen once. Specimen: naive CD4+ T cells from blood. This receptor was taken from a young man with type 1 diabetes.

CDR3 DNA: TGTGCCAGCAGCGCAGAGACAGGGGCGGGTGGCTACACCTTC. The encoded protein is CASSAETGAGGYTF. The V call is TRBV9, the J call TRBJ1-2, with 8 positions matching TRBD1. The CDR3 totals 14 residues. V trimming: 3 bases; J trimming: 7 bases; junction bases outside the gene matches: 8. Germline assignment: CDR1 SGDLS and CDR2 YYNGEE.